These 21 T cell receptor beta chains share one sample of origin, sequenced in a study of blood T cell repertoires in COVID-19. The protocol was immunoSEQ multiplex PCR, while the TCRdb copy is restricted to in-frame clones and leaves out a portion. The table lists 28,000 or so clones, approximately 92% of them singletons. Sequencing used peripheral blood. These receptors came from a human donor in a cohort sampled during active COVID-19.

The chain employs TRBV11-2 and TRBJ2-1; 13 bases are shared with TRBD2. Germline V CDR1 and CDR2: SGHAT, FQNNGV. CDR3 length equals 17 residues. V was clipped by 4 bases and J by 4 bases; unmatched bases: 7. The CDR3 here is CASSSPLGLAGYNEQFF. Here the CDR3 DNA reads TGTGCCAGCAGCTCTCCCCTGGGACTAGCGGGATACAATGAGCAGTTCTTC.

CDR3 coding DNA: TGCAGCGTTGAAGATGTCCCGACTAGCGGGAGTGATACGCAGTATTTT. The encoded protein is CSVEDVPTSGSDTQYF. The chain recombines TRBV29-1 with TRBJ2-3; 12 nucleotides match TRBD2. CDR1 and CDR2 (germline): SQVTM, ANQGSEA. The length of the CDR3 is 16 residues. The trim removed 0 bases at V and 6 bases at J, leaving 7 bases unmatched.

The chain carries TRBV6-1 and TRBJ2-1, with 8 bases fitting TRBD1. Unmatched junction bases numbered 6, after V lost 2 bases and J lost 6 bases. Germline lookup yields CDR1 MNHNS and CDR2 SASEGT. The CDR3 is 15 amino acids. CDR3 loop: CASSERQGARNEQFF. The CDR3 DNA is TGTGCCAGCAGTGAACGCCAGGGGGCGCGCAATGAGCAGTTCTTC.

This chain links TRBV6-5 with TRBJ2-7; D possibly corresponds to TRBD2 (6 bases). The CDR3 totals 16 residues. Between the trimmed V and J ends, which lost 2 bases and 1 base, there was a span of 15 bases. Germline V gives CDR1 MNHEY, CDR2 SVGAGI. CDR3 nucleotides: TGTGCCAGCAGTTACGGGGACTCAATCAATTCCTACGAGCAGTACTTC. Encoded protein: CASSYGDSINSYEQYF.

This chain's CDR3 is CASSSRRGNSYEQYF. The CDR3, as DNA: TGTGCCAGCAGCTCAAGGCGGGGCAACTCCTACGAGCAGTACTTC. The V call is TRBV11-3, the J call TRBJ2-7; D possibly corresponds to TRBD2 (6 bases). The CDR3 loop spans 15 amino acids. V lost 4 bases and J 0 bases, leaving 13 bases between the germline ends. Germline V gene data show CDR1 as SGHNT and CDR2 as YENEEA.

The chain joins TRBV18 to TRBJ1-2, with D hard to call. The length of the CDR3 is 14 residues. V gave up 6 bases and J gave up 4 bases, with 15 bases separating them. The germline CDR1 and CDR2 sequences are KGHSH and LQKENI. The CDR3 region is CASSDKSVSYGYTF. DNA of the CDR3: TGTGCCAGCTCCGATAAGTCAGTCTCCTATGGCTACACCTTC.

The rearrangement uses TRBV12-3 or TRBV12-4 and TRBJ2-7; TRBD1 might be the D (5 bases). Trimming took 6 bases from V and 1 from J, leaving 10 bases between them. This CDR3 is 13 amino acids long. For the CDR3, the DNA is TGTGCCAGCAGACGGACAATTTCCTACGAGCAGTACTTC. It specifies CASRRTISYEQYF.

V and J are TRBV6-6 and TRBJ2-4; D call uncertain. V was pared by 2 bases and J by 2 bases, with 10 bases between. The CDR3 extends over 15 amino acids. Germline V gives CDR1 MNHNY, CDR2 SVGAGI (reference sequence). The CDR3, as DNA: TGTGCCAGCAGTTACCCAGACAATTCCAAAAACATTCAGTACTTC. This sequence encodes CASSYPDNSKNIQYF.

The table lists this clone with a count of one. V gene TRBV5-5 combines with J gene TRBJ1-1; no clear D. In germline, CDR1 is SGHKS, CDR2 YYEKEE (reference sequence). The CDR3 has 14 residues. Deletions cut 2 bases from V and 3 bases from J, with 11 bases between. The CDR3 region has the DNA TGTGCCAGCAGCTTCAAGCTCCTAGACACTGAAGCTTTCTTT. Translation gives CASSFKLLDTEAFF.

This chain links TRBV7-9 with TRBJ2-7, with TRBD1 as a possible D gene (5 bases). Germline CDR1 SEHNR, CDR2 FQNEAQ (reference sequence). This CDR3 has 13 residues. The V and J ends lost 4 bases and 6 bases respectively, with 13 bases between them. CDR3 region: CASSSNDRREQYF. CDR3 nucleotide sequence: TGTGCCAGCAGCTCTAACGACAGACGCGAGCAGTACTTC.

The rearrangement joins TRBV6-2 or TRBV6-3 to TRBJ2-7, with TRBD2 matching over 11 bases. The germline V gene has CDR1 MNHEY and CDR2 SVGEGT. Trimming took 3 bases from V and 3 from J; bases not matched to a gene: 13. This CDR3 is 18 amino acids long. CDR3 DNA: TGTGCCAGCAGTTATCGAGACAGGGGAACTAGCGGGAGCTACGAGCAGTACTTC. Protein sequence: CASSYRDRGTSGSYEQYF.

The V and J genes are TRBV21-1 and TRBJ1-2; the D segment call TRBD1 is taken from the table without a DNA check. TRBV21-1 is a pseudogene. There are 17 residues in the CDR3. CDR3 sequence: CASSKKGKGILNYGYTF. For the CDR3, the DNA is TGTGCCAGCAGCAAAAAGGGGAAGGGGATTTTGAACTATGGCTACACCTTC.

The rearrangement uses TRBV9 and TRBJ1-6, with D uncertain. The CDR3 has 14 amino acids. Per germline, CDR1 SGDLS and CDR2 YYNGEE. V lost 0 bases to trimming and J lost 4 bases, with 5 bases between them. In nucleotides, the CDR3 is TGTGCCAGCAGCGTAGCGGTGTATAATTCACCCCTCCACTTT. This translates into CASSVAVYNSPLHF.

V usage is TRBV7-2 and J usage is TRBJ2-5, with 15 bases that match TRBD2. V shed 5 bases, J shed 2 bases, and the junction held 3 bases outside the gene matches. CDR3 length: 16 residues. Germline V gives CDR1 SGHTA, CDR2 FQGNSA. The CDR3 region has the DNA TGTGCCAGCAGCCCAGGACTAGCGGGGGGGCAAGAGACCCAGTACTTC. This translates into CASSPGLAGGQETQYF.

V and J are TRBV27 and TRBJ1-6; D not resolved. V lost 3 bases, J lost 10 bases, and 13 bases lay in between. The CDR3 is 14 amino acids. Germline CDR1 reads MNHEY; CDR2 reads SMNVEV (reference sequence). The CDR3: CASSFNSGESPLHF. The CDR3 DNA sequence: TGTGCCAGCAGTTTTAATAGCGGGGAGTCACCCCTCCACTTT.

CDR3 sequence: CASSWSGSSYEQYF. In DNA form, the CDR3 reads TGTGCCAGTAGTTGGTCGGGGAGCTCCTACGAGCAGTACTTC. The chain recombines TRBV19 with TRBJ2-7, with D tentatively TRBD2 (5 bases). This CDR3 spans 14 amino acids. V lost 5 bases and J 0 bases, leaving 11 bases between the germline ends. Germline CDR1 is LNHDA and CDR2 is SQIVND (reference sequence).

The rearrangement links TRBV6-1 to TRBJ1-2, with a possible D match to TRBD1 (6 bases). The CDR3 contains 15 residues. Between the trimmed V and J ends, which lost 0 bases and 8 bases, there was a span of 16 bases. Germline V gene lookup returns CDR1 MNHNS and CDR2 SASEGT. Here the CDR3 reads CASSEALAGAQGYTF. The CDR3 DNA reads as TGTGCCAGCAGTGAAGCGCTGGCAGGGGCGCAGGGCTACACCTTC.

The V gene is TRBV15, the J gene TRBJ1-3; D unclear. This CDR3 spans 16 amino acids. Germline V gene lookup returns CDR1 LNHNV and CDR2 YYDKDF (reference sequence). V lost 1 base and J lost 4, with 14 bases in between. CDR3 sequence: CATSRAAGTYGNTIYF. CDR3 sequence (DNA): TGTGCCACCAGCAGAGCGGCGGGAACGTACGGAAACACCATATATTTT.

The rearrangement links TRBV7-9 to TRBJ1-5, with 8 bases lining up with TRBD1. This CDR3 is 15 amino acids long. The V and J ends lost 2 bases and 2 bases, in that order; junction bases with no gene match: 2. The germline gives CDR1 SEHNR, CDR2 FQNEAQ (reference sequence). This chain's CDR3 is CASSLQGAGNQPQHF. The CDR3 DNA sequence: TGTGCCAGCAGCTTACAGGGGGCTGGCAATCAGCCCCAGCATTTT.

The CDR3 sequence: CAWSVGQGNTEAFF. The CDR3, as DNA: TGTGCCTGGAGTGTAGGTCAGGGAAACACTGAAGCTTTCTTT. This rearrangement joins TRBV30 to TRBJ1-1; D may be TRBD1 (5 bases). CDR1 is GTSNPN, CDR2 SVGIG, per germline (reference sequence). The CDR3 consists of 14 residues. Trimming cost V 0 bases and J 2 bases, with 10 bases left between them.

V gene TRBV9 combines with J gene TRBJ2-3; 7 nucleotides match TRBD2. Germline V gene lookup returns CDR1 SGDLS and CDR2 YYNGEE. The CDR3 is 15 amino acids. V lost 1 base, J lost 3 bases, and 5 bases stayed unmatched. The chain's CDR3 is CASSVFGGGTDTQYF. The CDR3 DNA follows: TGTGCCAGCAGCGTATTTGGGGGGGGTACAGATACGCAGTATTTT. The full variable domain, its missing parts supplied by reference TRBV9 and TRBJ2-3, is DSGVTQTPKHLITATGQRVTLRCSPRSGDLSVYWYQQSLDQGLQFLIQYYNGEERAKGNILERFSAQQFPDLHSELNLSSLELGDSALYFCASSVFGGGTDTQYFGPGTRLTVL.